Listed below are T cell receptor beta chains from one sample, sequenced in a study of CD8+ T cells in alopecia areata. Repertoires were generated with immunoSEQ multiplex PCR, while TCRdb's copy carries only in-frame clones and drops some. The profile shows tens of thousands of clones, roughly 50% of them singletons. Sequenced material: NKG2D-high CD8+ T cells sorted from blood. These receptors were obtained from a human donor with alopecia areata. Each CDR3 is given with its conserved first and last residue. The D gene is left open where the match is weak. Not every row has a clone size; where given, it reads once, few, many or a size class.

V gene,J gene,D gene,clone size,CDR3 DNA,CDR3 protein
TRBV20-1,TRBJ1-1,.,.,TGCAGCTTACGGATGAACACTGAAGCTTTCTTT,CSLRMNTEAFF
TRBV11-2,TRBJ2-7,TRBD1,.,TGTGCCAGCAGCTTAGGAGGTACAGGGGGCTCCTACGAGCAGTACTTC,CASSLGGTGGSYEQYF
TRBV6-1,TRBJ1-1,.,.,TGTGCCAGCAGTACGACCGGAATTGAAGCTTTCTTT,CASSTTGIEAFF
TRBV6-5,TRBJ2-3,.,.,TGTGCCAGCAGTTACCCCTACCTGCTGAGCACAGATACGCAGTATTTT,CASSYPYLLSTDTQYF
TRBV4-1,TRBJ1-1,.,.,TGCGCCAGCAGCCTTACCACGGACAGCCCGAACACTGAAGCTTTCTTT,CASSLTTDSPNTEAFF
TRBV2,TRBJ2-2,.,.,TGTGCCAGCAGTGTCGGGCAGAGCAACACCGGGGAGCTGTTTTTT,CASSVGQSNTGELFF
TRBV5-5,TRBJ2-7,TRBD1,few,TGTGCCAGCAGCTGGACAGGGGAGGAGCAGTACTTC,CASSWTGEEQYF
TRBV9,TRBJ2-2,.,.,TGTGCCAGCGCAGGAGAGACTAACACCGGGGAGCTGTTTTTT,CASAGETNTGELFF
TRBV9,TRBJ1-2,TRBD1,.,TGTGCCAGCAGCCAACAGGGGGACGGCTACACCTTC,CASSQQGDGYTF
TRBV30,TRBJ2-4,.,.,TGTGCCTGGAGTGTCCGGGACCGGAACATTCAGTACTTC,CAWSVRDRNIQYF
TRBV27,TRBJ2-3,.,.,TGTGCCAGCAGTCGGGGGAATACGCAGTATTTT,CASSRGNTQYF
TRBV27,TRBJ2-1,.,few,TGTGCCACTTCCGGGGTCGGTGGCTACAATGAGCAGTTCTTC,CATSGVGGYNEQFF
TRBV29-1,TRBJ2-6,.,few,TGCAGCGTTGAAGATCGGGGCTCTGGGGCCAACGTCCTGACTTTC,CSVEDRGSGANVLTF
TRBV30,TRBJ2-7,.,.,TGTGCCTGGAGTGTCTACTCCTACGAGCAGTACTTC,CAWSVYSYEQYF
TRBV5-1,TRBJ1-1,TRBD1,.,TGCGCCAGCAGCCTGACAGGGCCCACTGAAGCTTTCTTT,CASSLTGPTEAFF
TRBV27,TRBJ1-4,.,.,TGTGCCAGCAGTTTGGGAGAGACTAATGAAAAACTGTTTTTT,CASSLGETNEKLFF
TRBV28,TRBJ1-5,.,.,TGTGCCAGCAGATTGCTCCTGGGCAATCAGCCCCAGCATTTT,CASRLLLGNQPQHF
TRBV4-3,TRBJ1-5,.,.,TGCGCCAGCAGCCAAGATTTGGGCAATCAGCCCCAGCATTTT,CASSQDLGNQPQHF
TRBV27,TRBJ2-5,TRBD2,.,TGTGCCAGAGAGGTCAAGACTAGCGGGGGGGAGACCCAGTACTTC,CAREVKTSGGETQYF
TRBV5-4,TRBJ2-7,TRBD2,few,TGTGCCAGCAGCTTTGGGGCGGGGGACGAGCAGTACTTC,CASSFGAGDEQYF
TRBV9,TRBJ2-1,.,.,TGTGCCAGCACCGTGTCGTGGAGTACTCTAGAGCAGTTCTTC,CASTVSWSTLEQFF
TRBV29-1,TRBJ2-3,TRBD2,few,TGCAGCGGATTCGGCGTAGCGGGAGTAGATACGCAGTATTTT,CSGFGVAGVDTQYF
TRBV27,TRBJ2-1,.,.,TGTGCCAGCAGCCCAGGTTTCAATGAGCAGTTCTTC,CASSPGFNEQFF
TRBV11-2,TRBJ2-7,.,.,TGTGCCAGCAGCGCCCGCTCCCGAACATCCTACGAGCAGTACTTC,CASSARSRTSYEQYF
TRBV13,TRBJ1-2,.,few,TGTGCCGCGGGAACAGCCCGCTATGGCTACACCTTC,CAAGTARYGYTF
TRBV27,TRBJ1-2,.,.,TGTGCCAGCGGCTCGACCGGGGGAGGCTACACCTTC,CASGSTGGGYTF
TRBV29-1,TRBJ1-1,TRBD1,.,TGCAGCGTTGATGGGGGAGGCAGGGGGACGAATGAAGCTTTCTTT,CSVDGGGRGTNEAFF
TRBV28,TRBJ2-5,.,few,TGTGCCAGCAAGGAGGAGCGGGTATCACAAGAGACCCAGTACTTC,CASKEERVSQETQYF
TRBV27,TRBJ2-1,TRBD2,.,TGTGCCAGCAGATTTAGCGGGGGGTACAATGAGCAGTTCTTC,CASRFSGGYNEQFF
TRBV29-1,TRBJ1-2,.,few,TGCAGCGTTAACCCGGGGTTACTATATGGCTACACCTTC,CSVNPGLLYGYTF
TRBV13,TRBJ2-7,TRBD1,few,TGTGCCAGCAGCTTAAGCCCTCGAGGACAGGGGGTCTACGAGCAGTACTTC,CASSLSPRGQGVYEQYF
TRBV5-1,TRBJ1-4,.,once,TGCGCCAGCAGCTTGTTGGAGGATGAAAAACTGTTTTTT,CASSLLEDEKLFF
TRBV6-6,TRBJ2-3,.,once,TGTGCCAGCAGCCCCCTGGGTATAAGCACAGATACGCAGTATTTT,CASSPLGISTDTQYF
TRBV16,TRBJ2-7,.,.,TGTGCCAGCAGCCAATCGATAGGCGAGCAGTACTTC,CASSQSIGEQYF
TRBV4-1,TRBJ1-1,TRBD1,.,TGCGCCAGCAGCCAAGTCTCGATGGGACAGGGTGCTATGAACACTGAAGCTTTCTTT,CASSQVSMGQGAMNTEAFF
TRBV2,TRBJ2-7,.,few,TGTGCCAGCAATACGTTGGAGCAGTACTTC,CASNTLEQYF
TRBV11-2,TRBJ2-3,TRBD2,.,TGTGCCAGCAGCTCCGACCAGCGGGAGGTTACAGATACGCAGTATTTT,CASSSDQREVTDTQYF
TRBV29-1,TRBJ2-7,TRBD1,.,TGCAGCGTTGGTTCAGGGGGCTTCGCCTACGAGCAGTACTTC,CSVGSGGFAYEQYF
TRBV5-1,TRBJ1-2,.,.,TGCGCCAGCAGCTTGGATCCGGGATACTTCTATGGCTACACCTTC,CASSLDPGYFYGYTF
TRBV7-9,TRBJ2-7,TRBD1,.,TGTGCCAGCAGCTTGCTACAGGGGGCGGTAGGAGAGCAGTACTTC,CASSLLQGAVGEQYF
TRBV29-1,TRBJ1-1,.,.,TGCAGCGTTGAAAGACAGGACGTTCTAGCTTTCTTT,CSVERQDVLAFF
TRBV9,TRBJ2-5,TRBD2,once,TGTGCCAGCAGCGTAGTCCCGGGACTAGCGGGAGGAGAGACCCAGTACTTC,CASSVVPGLAGGETQYF
TRBV4-1,TRBJ2-7,.,once,TGCGCCAGCAGCCAAGATATAGACACTACCTACGAGCAGTACTTC,CASSQDIDTTYEQYF
TRBV19,TRBJ2-1,.,many,TGTGCCAGTAGACCGGGACCCGGGGGAGTGAATGAGCAGTTCTTC,CASRPGPGGVNEQFF
TRBV27,TRBJ1-6,TRBD1,.,TGTGCCAGCAGTATCCAGGGGGCTAATTCACCCCTCCACTTT,CASSIQGANSPLHF
TRBV27,TRBJ2-1,.,few,TGTGCCAGCAAAAACTTGGGAAATGAGCAGTTCTTC,CASKNLGNEQFF
TRBV27,TRBJ2-7,TRBD2,.,TGTGCCAGCAGTTCCTACCGGGGGGAGGGCAACCCCTACGAGCAGTACTTC,CASSSYRGEGNPYEQYF
TRBV28,TRBJ2-1,.,few,TGTGCCAGCAGGATCGACGGGGTTCGGAATGAGCAGTTCTTC,CASRIDGVRNEQFF
TRBV5-6,TRBJ2-7,TRBD1,once,TGTGCCAGCAGTTGGGCCGGGACAGGGTATGACGAGCAGTACTTC,CASSWAGTGYDEQYF
TRBV9,TRBJ2-5,.,.,TGTGCCAGCAGCGGGCTCGGAACCCAAGAGACCCAGTACTTC,CASSGLGTQETQYF
TRBV29-1,TRBJ2-1,TRBD2,.,TGCAGCGTTGAAGATCTGGGACTAGCGGGGGGTATCAATGAGCAGTTCTTC,CSVEDLGLAGGINEQFF
TRBV29-1,TRBJ1-2,.,few,TGCAGCGTTGAGCAGGGGTACAACTATGGCTACACCTTC,CSVEQGYNYGYTF
TRBV27,TRBJ2-7,.,.,TGTGCCAGCCGCGGTACCTACGAGCAGTACTTC,CASRGTYEQYF